Listed below are T cell receptor beta chains from one sample, sequenced in a study of T cell responses to AZD1222 COVID-19 vaccine. Sequenced by immunoSEQ multiplex PCR; TCRdb stores in-frame clones only, minus some. The data show roughly 100,000 clones, about 89% seen once. This specimen consisted of peripheral blood, obtained on day 0 of AZD1222 vaccination. The receptors shown here come from an adult in good health. CDR3s include the opening cysteine and the closing phenylalanine or tryptophan. Each record gives: V gene, clone size, D gene, J gene, CDR3 protein, CDR3 DNA. A D gene is named only where the DNA matches it firmly. Where a row states a size, it is once, few, many or the class of an expanded clone; other rows omit it.

TRBV10-3	-	-	TRBJ1-5	CAIMEDSNQPQHF	TGTGCCATCATGGAGGACAGCAATCAGCCCCAGCATTTT
TRBV6-1	-	-	TRBJ2-5	CASSEWGGGGETQYF	TGTGCCAGCAGTGAATGGGGAGGGGGCGGGGAGACCCAGTACTTC
TRBV7-2	-	TRBD1	TRBJ1-1	CASSSEGQGTEAFF	TGTGCCAGCAGCTCAGAGGGACAGGGCACTGAAGCTTTCTTT
TRBV4-2	-	-	TRBJ1-2	CASSQVTRYGYTF	TGTGCCAGCAGCCAAGTTACGCGGTATGGCTACACCTTC
TRBV7-2	-	-	TRBJ1-2	CASSARGYGYTF	TGTGCCAGCAGCGCCCGGGGCTATGGCTACACCTTC
TRBV9	-	-	TRBJ2-3	CASNQGWGLGGTDTQYF	TGTGCCAGCAACCAGGGATGGGGGCTAGGCGGGACAGATACGCAGTATTTT
TRBV28	-	-	TRBJ1-5	CASWDGYQPQHF	TGTGCCAGCTGGGACGGTTATCAGCCCCAGCATTTT
TRBV2	-	TRBD1	TRBJ1-2	CASSEVGTGERYTF	TGTGCCAGCAGTGAAGTGGGGACAGGGGAACGCTACACCTTC
TRBV28	-	TRBD1	TRBJ1-5	CASSSPWDRDRDQPQHF	TGTGCCAGCAGTTCACCCTGGGACAGGGATAGGGATCAGCCCCAGCATTTT
TRBV7-2	-	-	TRBJ2-1	CASSLRASNSYNEQFF	TGTGCCAGCAGCTTACGGGCCTCTAACTCCTACAATGAGCAGTTCTTC
TRBV7-2	-	TRBD1	TRBJ1-2	CASSLRGQGACTF	TGTGCCAGCAGCTTAAGGGGACAGGGGGCTTGCACCTTC
TRBV9	-	-	TRBJ1-1	CASSVGGGWDTEAFF	TGTGCCAGCAGCGTAGGGGGAGGTTGGGACACTGAAGCTTTCTTT
TRBV29-1	-	TRBD1	TRBJ2-2	CSVVEQGDTGELFF	TGCAGCGTGGTAGAACAGGGGGACACCGGGGAGCTGTTTTTT
TRBV3-1/TRBV3-2	-	-	TRBJ2-2	CATQRGRTGELFF	TGTGCCACCCAACGGGGGCGCACCGGGGAGCTGTTTTTT
TRBV18	-	TRBD2	TRBJ2-7	CASSPGLAGGHYEQYF	TGTGCCAGCTCACCAGGGCTAGCGGGGGGCCACTACGAGCAGTACTTC
TRBV2	-	-	TRBJ1-5	CASSDEVGQPQHF	TGTGCCAGCAGTGATGAGGTCGGTCAGCCCCAGCATTTT
TRBV6-5	few	-	TRBJ1-1	CATQFMNTEAFF	TGTGCCACACAGTTTATGAACACTGAAGCTTTCTTT
TRBV7-9	-	TRBD1	TRBJ2-7	CASSAQGDSYEQYF	TGTGCCAGCAGCGCCCAGGGGGACTCCTACGAGCAGTACTTC
TRBV27	-	-	TRBJ2-7	CASSRPGGEQYF	TGTGCCAGCAGTAGACCGGGCGGCGAGCAGTACTTC
TRBV27	few	-	TRBJ2-1	CASSLSPFQGLIEQFF	TGTGCCAGCAGTTTATCGCCTTTTCAGGGCCTGATTGAGCAGTTCTTC
TRBV30	-	-	TRBJ1-6	CAWSEQAYNSPLHF	TGTGCCTGGAGCGAACAGGCGTATAATTCACCCCTCCACTTT
TRBV2	-	-	TRBJ1-1	CASSEPGKAFF	TGTGCCAGCAGTGAACCAGGGAAGGCTTTCTTT
TRBV5-6	-	-	TRBJ2-7	CASRTASSYEQYF	TGTGCCAGCCGGACGGCAAGCTCCTACGAGCAGTACTTC
TRBV5-8	few	-	TRBJ1-5	CASSLAWGAGQPQHF	TGTGCCAGCAGCTTGGCATGGGGGGCTGGTCAGCCCCAGCATTTT
TRBV7-2	few	-	TRBJ1-5	CASSSAGSHQPQHF	TGTGCCAGCAGCTCAGCAGGGAGCCATCAGCCCCAGCATTTT
TRBV11-2	-	-	TRBJ2-1	CASSRSTLEQFF	TGTGCCAGCAGCCGCTCGACTCTAGAGCAGTTCTTC
TRBV27	-	-	TRBJ1-5	CASSFRGANQPQHF	TGTGCCAGCAGTTTTCGGGGTGCAAATCAGCCCCAGCATTTT
TRBV11-2	-	-	TRBJ2-1	CASSLEVNEQFF	TGTGCCAGCAGCTTAGAGGTAAATGAGCAGTTCTTC